The source of this TCR beta chain is a study of siplizumab effects on memory and regulatory T cells. Findings and caveats of the study: The naive T cell population seemed more diverse than memory cells and seemed a major contributor to the alloresponse. Whether proliferating Tregs in siplizumab cultures suppress was not functionally confirmed.

TCRdb's copy holds only in-frame clones and misses some; the assay was immunoSEQ multiplex PCR. The table shows some 100,000 clones, with over 85% occurring only once. The CDR3 is 16 residues long. V shed 0 bases, J shed 3 bases, and the junction held 5 bases outside the gene matches. The germline V gene encodes CDR1 LGHNT and CDR2 FRNRAP. Worth noting for this clone: Its specificity is unknown.

The sequence came from a human donor in good health. The V call is TRBV12-5, the J call TRBJ2-1; TRBD1 agrees at 7 bases. The sample was CD8+ T cells sorted from blood. The CDR3 sequence is CASGLVPGTDYNEQFF. The CDR3, as DNA: TGTGCTAGTGGTTTGGTACCTGGGACAGACTACAATGAGCAGTTCTTC.